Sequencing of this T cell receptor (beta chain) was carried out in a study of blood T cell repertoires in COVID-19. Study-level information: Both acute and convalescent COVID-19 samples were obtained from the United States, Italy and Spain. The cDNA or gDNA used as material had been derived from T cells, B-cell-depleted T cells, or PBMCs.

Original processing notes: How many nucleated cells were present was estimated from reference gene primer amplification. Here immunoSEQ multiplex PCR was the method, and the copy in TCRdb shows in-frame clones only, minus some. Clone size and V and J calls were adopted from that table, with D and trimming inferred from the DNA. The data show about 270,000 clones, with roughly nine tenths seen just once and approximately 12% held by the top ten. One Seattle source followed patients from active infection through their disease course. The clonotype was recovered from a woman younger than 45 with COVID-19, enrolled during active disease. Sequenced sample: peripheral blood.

This CDR3 is CASSTAQGRQGYTF. CDR3 bases: TGCGCCAGCAGCACAGCACAGGGGCGGCAAGGCTACACCTTC. The chain is built from TRBV5-1 and TRBJ1-2; 7 bases line up with TRBD1. The length of the CDR3 is 14 residues. V lost 4 bases and J lost 8; bases outside the gene matches: 11. CDR1 is SGHRS and CDR2 is YFSETQ in the germline V gene.